This T cell receptor (beta chain) came from a study of regulatory T cells in long-lasting Graves disease. Study in general: Patients newly diagnosed with Graves' had been on antithyroid drugs for under 3 months.

The junction had 12 bases not matched to a gene; V was cut back by 5 bases and J by 6 bases. Germline lookup yields CDR1 MRHNA and CDR2 SNTAGT. This CDR3 is 17 amino acids long. Regarding time point: newly diagnosed GD, antithyroid drugs for less than 3 months. The TCR library was made from RNA extracted from PBMCs. American Thyroid Association guidelines served as the basis for diagnosing Graves' disease. Library construction for TCR beta used iRepertoire HTBI primers and Arm-PCR of CDR3 regions. MiXCR was run by TCRdb on the multiplex PCR reads, yielding one entry per CDR3 protein. The table records roughly 440,000 distinct CDR3 sequences, 16% of them present only once. The sample was also reused in another study, on T cells in Graves' hyperthyroidism and ophthalmopathy. Turning to that study: The TCR CDR3 first-round RT-PCR relied on the HTBI primer set. Ophthalmopathy cases were set apart from stable hyperthyroidism by a 13 V-J model.

The sample in question was peripheral blood mononuclear cells (PBMCs), obtained at new diagnosis, from a patient treated with antithyroid drugs. This TCR derives from a woman aged 18-30 years with Graves disease. This sequence joins TRBV6-4 and TRBJ2-1; 11 bases fit TRBD2. CDR3 nucleotides: TGTGCCAGCAGTTCCTCCACTAGCGGGAGAAGTGGCAATGAGCAGTTCTTC. Encoded protein: CASSSSTSGRSGNEQFF.